The entry below gives a single TCR beta chain sequence along with its context. The source of the sample is a study of cytotoxic CD8 clonotypes in ibrutinib-treated CLL. Whole-study context: The authors obtained response samples at a median of about 11 months of treatment, range 6 to 36.

Depth targeted 1 in 200,000 to 1 in 1 million T cells, averaging 10x coverage per clonotype. TCRdb keeps only in-frame clones here, not all; method: immunoSEQ multiplex PCR. The sample holds about 130,000 clones, about 70% seen once. This CDR3 comprises 9 residues. Trimming left V 4 bases short and J 8 bases short, with 5 bases between. Germline V lookup: CDR1 SQVTM, CDR2 ANQGSEA. The chain combines TRBV29-1 with TRBJ1-2; D unclear. Here the sequenced sample was PBMCs, taken after 24 months of ibrutinib treatment. This sequence originates from a human donor with chronic lymphocytic leukemia. CDR3 region: CSVARGYTF. DNA for the CDR3: TGCAGCGTTGCGCGGGGCTACACCTTC.